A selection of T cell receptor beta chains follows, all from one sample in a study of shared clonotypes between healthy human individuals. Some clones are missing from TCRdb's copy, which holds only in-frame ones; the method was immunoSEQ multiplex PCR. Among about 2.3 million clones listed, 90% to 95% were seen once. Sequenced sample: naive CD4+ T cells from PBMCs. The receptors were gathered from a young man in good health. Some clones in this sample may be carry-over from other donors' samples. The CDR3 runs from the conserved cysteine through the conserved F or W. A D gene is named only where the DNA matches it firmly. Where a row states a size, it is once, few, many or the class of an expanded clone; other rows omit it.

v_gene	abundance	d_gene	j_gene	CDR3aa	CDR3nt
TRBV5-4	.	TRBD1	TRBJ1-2	CASSLRTGTSDYGYTF	TGTGCCAGCAGCTTGAGGACAGGGACATCGGATTATGGCTACACCTTC
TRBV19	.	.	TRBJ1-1	CASSPQGVNTEAFF	TGTGCCAGTAGTCCTCAAGGGGTAAACACTGAAGCTTTCTTT
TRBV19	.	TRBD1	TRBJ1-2	CASSRDSRIYGYTF	TGTGCCAGTAGCCGGGACAGCCGGATCTATGGCTACACCTTC
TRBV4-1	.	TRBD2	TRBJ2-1	CASSPTGSGRVYNEQFF	TGCGCCAGCAGCCCAACGGGTAGCGGGAGGGTCTACAATGAGCAGTTCTTC
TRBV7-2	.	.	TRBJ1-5	CASSLDRGGGQPQHF	TGTGCCAGCAGCTTAGATCGGGGAGGCGGGCAGCCCCAGCATTTT
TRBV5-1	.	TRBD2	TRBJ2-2	CASEEGLAGSLNGELFF	TGCGCCAGCGAGGAGGGTCTAGCGGGCTCGCTGAACGGGGAGCTGTTTTTT
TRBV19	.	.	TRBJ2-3	CASRGGPSTQYF	TGTGCCAGTAGGGGTGGACCCAGTACGCAGTATTTT
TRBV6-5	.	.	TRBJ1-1	CASSYGKGSEAFF	TGTGCCAGCAGTTACGGAAAAGGTTCTGAAGCTTTCTTT
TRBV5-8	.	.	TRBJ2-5	CASFPFSRGAETQYF	TGTGCCAGCTTCCCGTTTTCCCGAGGGGCAGAGACCCAGTACTTC
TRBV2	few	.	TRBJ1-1	CASSVADFEAFF	TGTGCCAGCAGTGTAGCCGACTTCGAAGCTTTCTTT
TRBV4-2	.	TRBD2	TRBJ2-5	CASSQRLAGEETQYF	TGTGCCAGCAGCCAACGACTAGCGGGAGAGGAGACCCAGTACTTC
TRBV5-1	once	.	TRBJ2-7	CASSLDRVPDEQYF	TGCGCCAGCAGCTTGGACAGGGTCCCGGACGAGCAGTACTTC
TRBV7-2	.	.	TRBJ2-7	CASSLRDSYEQYF	TGTGCCAGCAGCTTAAGAGACAGCTACGAGCAGTACTTC
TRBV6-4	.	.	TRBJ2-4	CASSDDRLNIQYF	TGTGCCAGCAGTGACGACAGACTAAACATTCAGTACTTC
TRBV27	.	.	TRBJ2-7	CASSSLERAYEQYF	TGTGCCAGCAGTTCCCTCGAGAGGGCCTACGAGCAGTACTTC
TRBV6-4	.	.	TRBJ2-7	CASNQRSAYEQYF	TGTGCCAGCAACCAGCGGAGCGCCTACGAGCAGTACTTC
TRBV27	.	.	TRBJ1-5	CASSFSGNQPQHF	TGTGCCAGCAGTTTTTCAGGGAATCAGCCCCAGCATTTT
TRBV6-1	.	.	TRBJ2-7	CASSQSYEQYF	TGTGCCAGCAGCCAATCCTACGAGCAGTACTTC
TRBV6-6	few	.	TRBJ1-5	CASTDGYSNQPQHF	TGTGCCAGCACGGACGGTTATAGCAATCAGCCCCAGCATTTT
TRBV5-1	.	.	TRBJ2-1	CASSLPGDNEQFF	TGCGCCAGCAGCTTGCCGGGTGACAATGAGCAGTTCTTC
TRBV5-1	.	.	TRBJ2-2	CASSSPGGKNTGELFF	TGCGCCAGCAGTTCCCCAGGGGGGAAGAACACCGGGGAGCTGTTTTTT
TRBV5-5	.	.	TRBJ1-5	CASSLTGESHQPQHF	TGTGCCAGCAGCTTGACCGGGGAGTCCCATCAGCCCCAGCATTTT
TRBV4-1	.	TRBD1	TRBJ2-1	CASSHDTDRVGYNEQFF	TGCGCCAGCAGCCACGATACAGACAGGGTGGGATACAATGAGCAGTTCTTC
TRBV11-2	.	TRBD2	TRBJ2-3	CASSVGAGTVVTQYF	TGTGCCAGCAGCGTCGGAGCGGGAACTGTCGTTACGCAGTATTTT
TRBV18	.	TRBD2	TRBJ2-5	CASSPGTSGETQYF	TGTGCCAGCTCACCAGGGACTAGCGGAGAGACCCAGTACTTC